This T cell receptor (beta chain) is from a study of T cells after somatic rescue of genetic block. Generated by immunoSEQ multiplex PCR, the TCRdb table keeps only in-frame clones and is missing some. The sample yields some 10,000 clones, roughly 70% seen once. Sequencing was done on a sample of peripheral blood mononuclear cells (PBMCs). This TCR came from a boy between 10 and 17 years old.

The CDR3 region has the DNA TGTGCCAGCAGCTTAGTCCGGGCAGGGCTTAACTATGGCTACACCTTC. It is translated as CASSLVRAGLNYGYTF. The rearrangement uses TRBV11-2 and TRBJ1-2; possible D gene TRBD1, 5 bases. V lost 1 base and J lost 1, with 13 bases in between. The CDR3 is 16 amino acids. Germline-derived CDR1 and CDR2 are SGHAT and FQNNGV.